This T cell receptor (beta chain) was retrieved from a study of Ad26.COV2.S vaccination and SARS-CoV-2 variants. For the study at large: Into the muscle, Ad26.COV2.S was dosed once or twice, 56 days apart. The study, taken as a whole, reports: Spike-specific TCR breadth was greater after Ad26.COV2.S than placebo. A substantial breadth of spike-specific CD8+ and CD4+ T cell responses after vaccination has been reported.

Method: immunoSEQ multiplex PCR; TCRdb's copy keeps in-frame clones and lacks some. The table records approximately 240,000 clones, 88% of them present only once. Specified treatment: roughly 20 received Ad26.COV2.S at low or high dose, single or two shots; roughly five received placebo; per-sample allocation not given. Day 63 following the first vaccine or placebo injection was when the samples were taken. An Ad26 vector expressing Wuhan-strain SARS-CoV-2 spike served as the vaccine. Germline CDR1 reads LGHNA; CDR2 reads YNFKEQ. This CDR3 is 17 amino acids long. Trimming shortened V by 5 bases and J by 0 bases, and 16 bases separated the two germline ends. As to this clone: Its antigen is as yet unknown.

The TCR comes from a person aged 18-60 years who received the Ad26.COV2.S COVID-19 vaccine or a placebo. V usage is TRBV4-2 and J usage is TRBJ1-4; possibly TRBD1 for D (5 bases). The specimen was peripheral blood, collected in a trial of Ad26.COV2.S vaccine versus placebo. The CDR3 here is CASSSNRDGPTNEKLFF. The CDR3 DNA follows: TGTGCCAGCAGCTCTAACCGGGACGGCCCAACTAATGAAAAACTGTTTTTT.